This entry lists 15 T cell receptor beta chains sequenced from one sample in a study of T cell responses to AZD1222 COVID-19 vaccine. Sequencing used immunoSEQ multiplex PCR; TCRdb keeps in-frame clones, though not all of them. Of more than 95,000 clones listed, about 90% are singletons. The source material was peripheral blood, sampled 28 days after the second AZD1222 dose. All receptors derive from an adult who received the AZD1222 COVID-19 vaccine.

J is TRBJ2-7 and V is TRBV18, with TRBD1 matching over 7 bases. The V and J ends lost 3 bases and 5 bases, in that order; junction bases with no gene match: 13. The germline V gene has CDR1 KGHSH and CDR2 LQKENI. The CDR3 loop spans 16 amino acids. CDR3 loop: CASSPLYKTGSHEQYF. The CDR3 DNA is TGTGCCAGCTCACCCTTATACAAGACAGGGAGCCACGAGCAGTACTTC.

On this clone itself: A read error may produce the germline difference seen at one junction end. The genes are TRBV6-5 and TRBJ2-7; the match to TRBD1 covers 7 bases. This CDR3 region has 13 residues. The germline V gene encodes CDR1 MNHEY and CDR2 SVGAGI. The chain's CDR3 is CASSYSLGQATHF. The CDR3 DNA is TGTGCCAGCAGTTACTCGTTAGGACAGGCCACACACTTC.

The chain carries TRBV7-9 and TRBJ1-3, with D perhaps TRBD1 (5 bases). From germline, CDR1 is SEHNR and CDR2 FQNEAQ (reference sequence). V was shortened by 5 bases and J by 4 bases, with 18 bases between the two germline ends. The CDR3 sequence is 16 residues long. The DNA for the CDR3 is TGTGCCAGCAGCCCTGTCGGGGGAGCAGGAGGAAACACCATATATTTT. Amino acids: CASSPVGGAGGNTIYF.

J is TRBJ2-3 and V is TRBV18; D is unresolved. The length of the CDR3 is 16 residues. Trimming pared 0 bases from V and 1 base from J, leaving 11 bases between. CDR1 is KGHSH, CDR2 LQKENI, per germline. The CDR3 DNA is TGTGCCAGCTCACCACCTTCCACGGCCCGCACAGATACGCAGTATTTT. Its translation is CASSPPSTARTDTQYF.

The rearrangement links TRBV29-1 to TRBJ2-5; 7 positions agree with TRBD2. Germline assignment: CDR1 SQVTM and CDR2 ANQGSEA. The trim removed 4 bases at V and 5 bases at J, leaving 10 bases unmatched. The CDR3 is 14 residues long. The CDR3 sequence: CSVVRLGGEETQYF. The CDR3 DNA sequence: TGCAGCGTTGTCCGGCTTGGGGGGGAGGAGACCCAGTACTTC.

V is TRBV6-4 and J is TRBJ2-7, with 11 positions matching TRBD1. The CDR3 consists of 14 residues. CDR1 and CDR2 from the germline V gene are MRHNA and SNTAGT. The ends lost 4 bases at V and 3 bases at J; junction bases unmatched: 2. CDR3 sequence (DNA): TGTGCCAGCAGTGCCGGGACAGGGGGCTACGAGCAGTACTTC. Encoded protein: CASSAGTGGYEQYF.

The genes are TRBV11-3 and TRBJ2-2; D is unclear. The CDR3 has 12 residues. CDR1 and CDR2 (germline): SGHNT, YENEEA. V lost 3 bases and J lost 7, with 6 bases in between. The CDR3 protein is CASSLSGGELFF. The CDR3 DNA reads TGTGCCAGCAGCTTGAGTGGCGGGGAGCTGTTTTTT.

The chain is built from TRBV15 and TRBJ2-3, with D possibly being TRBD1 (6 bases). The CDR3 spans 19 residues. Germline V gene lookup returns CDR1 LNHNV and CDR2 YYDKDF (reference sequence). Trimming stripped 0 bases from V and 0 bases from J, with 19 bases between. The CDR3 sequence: CATSRDETGSFQSTDTQYF. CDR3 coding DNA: TGTGCCACCAGCAGAGATGAGACAGGCTCATTTCAAAGCACAGATACGCAGTATTTT. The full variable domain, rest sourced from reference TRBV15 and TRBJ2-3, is DAMVIQNPRYQVTQFGKPVTLSCSQTLNHNVMYWYQQKSSQAPKLLFHYYDKDFNNEADTPDNFQSRRPNTSFCFLDIRSPGLGDTAMYLCATSRDETGSFQSTDTQYFGPGTRLTVL.

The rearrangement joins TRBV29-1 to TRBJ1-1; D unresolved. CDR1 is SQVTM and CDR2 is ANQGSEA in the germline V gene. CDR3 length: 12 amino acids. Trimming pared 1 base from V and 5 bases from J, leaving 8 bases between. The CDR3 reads CSVEVGETEAFF. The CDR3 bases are TGCAGCGTTGAAGTCGGAGAAACTGAAGCTTTCTTT.

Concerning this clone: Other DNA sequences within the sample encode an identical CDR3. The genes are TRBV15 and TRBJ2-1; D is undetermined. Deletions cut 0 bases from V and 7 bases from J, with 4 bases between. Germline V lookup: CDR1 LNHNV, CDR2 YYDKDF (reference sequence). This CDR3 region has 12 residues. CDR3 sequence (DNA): TGTGCCACCAGCAGAGATGGTAATGAGCAGTTCTTC. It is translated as CATSRDGNEQFF.

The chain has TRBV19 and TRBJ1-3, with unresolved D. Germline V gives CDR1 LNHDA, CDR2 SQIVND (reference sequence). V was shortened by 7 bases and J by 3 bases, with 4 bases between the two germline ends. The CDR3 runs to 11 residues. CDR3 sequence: CASIIGNTIYF. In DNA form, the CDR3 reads TGTGCCAGTATTATTGGAAACACCATATATTTT.

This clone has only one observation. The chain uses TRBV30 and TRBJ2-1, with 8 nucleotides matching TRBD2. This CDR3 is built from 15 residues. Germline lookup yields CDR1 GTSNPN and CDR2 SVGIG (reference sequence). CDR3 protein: CAFHRSGATYNEQFF. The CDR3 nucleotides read TGTGCTTTCCATCGTAGCGGGGCTACCTACAATGAGCAGTTCTTC.

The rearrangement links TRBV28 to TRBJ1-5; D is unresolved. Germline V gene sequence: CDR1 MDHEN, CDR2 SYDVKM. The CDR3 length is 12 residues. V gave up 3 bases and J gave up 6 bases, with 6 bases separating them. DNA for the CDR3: TGTGCCAGCAGTTTCCCCGGTCAGCCCCAGCATTTT. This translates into CASSFPGQPQHF.

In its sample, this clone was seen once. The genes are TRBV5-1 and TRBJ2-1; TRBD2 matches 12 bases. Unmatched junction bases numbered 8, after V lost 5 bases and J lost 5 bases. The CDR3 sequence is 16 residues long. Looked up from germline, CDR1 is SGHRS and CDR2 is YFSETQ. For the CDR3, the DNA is TGCGCCAGCAGTACTACTAGCGGGAGGAACCACAATGAGCAGTTCTTC. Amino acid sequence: CASSTTSGRNHNEQFF.

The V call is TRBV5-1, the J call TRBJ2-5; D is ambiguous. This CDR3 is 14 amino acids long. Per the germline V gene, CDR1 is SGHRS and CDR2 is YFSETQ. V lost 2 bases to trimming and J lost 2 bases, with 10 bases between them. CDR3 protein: CASSFEAIQETQYF. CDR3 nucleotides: TGCGCCAGCAGCTTTGAGGCCATTCAAGAGACCCAGTACTTC.